The next 27 T cell receptor beta chains were all read from a single sample in a study of CD8+ T cells in alopecia areata. Isolated RNA was reverse transcribed into cDNA used as the sequencing template. Assay: immunoSEQ multiplex PCR; the TCRdb copy retains only in-frame clones and omits some. The data show about 200,000 clones, with more than 45% seen just once and around 0.46% held by the top ten. This specimen consisted of CD4+ T cells sorted from blood, obtained at week 0. The origin of the receptors is a human donor with alopecia areata.

This clone appeared a few times. This chain links TRBV29-1 with TRBJ2-1; weak D call: TRBD1 (6 bases). Trimming took off 8 bases at V and 5 bases at J, with 16 bases between the two ends. The CDR3 has 13 residues. Germline V gene sequence: CDR1 SQVTM, CDR2 ANQGSEA. The DNA for the CDR3 is TGCAGCACCGGCAGGGGCGATAACAATGAGCAGTTCTTC. It specifies CSTGRGDNNEQFF.

This clone was detected only once. V is TRBV6-5 and J is TRBJ2-7; D gene unclear. Trimming took off 6 bases at V and 4 bases at J, with 10 bases between the two ends. The germline gives CDR1 MNHEY, CDR2 SVGAGI. The CDR3 has 12 residues. For the CDR3, the DNA is TGTGCCAGCAGGACACGCCCTTACGAGCAGTACTTC. This encodes CASRTRPYEQYF.

This clone was counted once. The chain uses TRBV15 and TRBJ2-4; D gene uncertain. The germline CDR1 and CDR2 sequences are LNHNV and YYDKDF (reference sequence). The CDR3 has 15 residues. V lost 4 bases and J lost 5, with 15 bases in between. The CDR3 loop reads CATSTQMGFENIQYF. CDR3 nucleotides: TGTGCCACCAGCACCCAAATGGGCTTCGAAAACATTCAGTACTTC.

In its sample, this clone was seen a few times. Other DNA variants within this sample encode the same CDR3. The chain links TRBV30 to TRBJ2-1; 11 bases align to TRBD2. This CDR3 contains 15 residues. Per germline, CDR1 GTSNPN and CDR2 SVGIG (reference sequence). V was pared by 0 bases and J by 2 bases, with 0 bases of the junction left unmatched. This chain's CDR3 is CAWSVLAGAYNEQFF. In nucleotides, the CDR3 is TGTGCCTGGAGTGTACTAGCGGGGGCCTACAATGAGCAGTTCTTC.

The chain combines TRBV10-2 with TRBJ2-1; TRBD2 aligns across 14 bases. This CDR3 contains 15 residues. Per the germline V gene, CDR1 is WSHSY and CDR2 is SAAADI. Trimming removed 4 bases from V and 7 bases from J; junction bases left unmatched: 3. In DNA, the CDR3 is TGCGCCAGCAGTGGACGGACTAGCGGGAGGAATGAGCAGTTCTTC. As protein: CASSGRTSGRNEQFF.

This clone was observed a handful of times. The chain joins TRBV7-9 to TRBJ1-4; no firm D call. The V end lost 7 bases, the J end lost 11 bases, and 11 bases lay between the germline ends. Germline loops: CDR1 SEHNR, CDR2 FQNEAQ (reference sequence). The CDR3 has 11 residues. The CDR3, as DNA: TGTGCCAGCACCCCTCAGACGAAACTGTTTTTT. Translated, it gives CASTPQTKLFF.

This clone was observed a handful of times. The gene calls are TRBV25-1 and TRBJ1-5; no reliable D call. V gave up 4 bases and J gave up 6 bases, with 13 bases separating them. CDR3 size: 14 residues. Germline V CDR1 and CDR2: MGHDK, SYGVNS. The CDR3 DNA sequence: TGTGCCAGCAGTGGTGTCGGGTTCAGTCAGCCCCAGCATTTT. Amino acids: CASSGVGFSQPQHF.

V usage is TRBV27 and J usage is TRBJ2-7, with D hard to call. Germline CDR1 reads MNHEY; CDR2 reads SMNVEV (reference sequence). Trimming shortened V by 3 bases and J by 1 base, and 16 bases separated the two germline ends. This CDR3 comprises 16 residues. The CDR3 reads CASSFSNRLISYEQYF. The CDR3 nucleotides are TGTGCCAGCAGTTTCAGCAACAGATTAATATCCTACGAGCAGTACTTC.

The gene calls are TRBV2 and TRBJ1-5; D gene unclear. CDR3 size: 14 residues. Trimming pared 4 bases from V and 4 bases from J, leaving 11 bases between. Germline CDR1 and CDR2: SNHLY and FYNNEI. For the CDR3, the DNA is TGTGCCAGCAGTGGAAGTAGGAAGAATCAGCCCCAGCATTTT. This gives the protein CASSGSRKNQPQHF. Filled out from reference TRBV2 and TRBJ1-5, the complete variable domain reads EPEVTQTPSHQVTQMGQEVILRCVPISNHLYFYWYRQILGQKVEFLVSFYNNEISEKSEIFDDQFSVERPDGSNFTLKIRSTKLEDSAMYFCASSGSRKNQPQHFGDGTRLSIL.

The chain combines TRBV5-4 with TRBJ2-6; D gene unclear. From germline, CDR1 is SGHNT and CDR2 YYREEE (reference sequence). Trimming removed 2 bases from V and 0 bases from J, with 12 bases in between. The CDR3 has 17 amino acids. The DNA for the CDR3 is TGTGCCAGCAGCTTACTTGCGGTCAGCTCTGGGGCCAACGTCCTGACTTTC. Residues: CASSLLAVSSGANVLTF.

The chain carries TRBV9 and TRBJ1-1; 7 bases align to TRBD1. CDR1 and CDR2 from the germline V gene are SGDLS and YYNGEE. This CDR3 has 14 residues. V gave up 4 bases and J gave up 2 bases; unmatched junction bases: 5. CDR3 amino acids: CASSLGTANTEAFF. The CDR3 bases are TGTGCCAGCAGCCTCGGGACAGCCAACACTGAAGCTTTCTTT.

The chain employs TRBV27 and TRBJ1-1; TRBD1 aligns across 8 bases. Germline V gene data show CDR1 as MNHEY and CDR2 as SMNVEV (reference sequence). The CDR3 is 13 residues long. With V trimmed by 5 bases and J by 11 bases, 10 bases remained unmatched. CDR3 DNA: TGTGCCAGCAGTCGATTAGGACAGGGCAATGCTTTCTTT. Translation: CASSRLGQGNAFF.

The chain links TRBV7-9 to TRBJ1-2, with 7 bases fitting TRBD1. The CDR3 has 15 residues. Looked up from germline, CDR1 is SEHNR and CDR2 is FQNEAQ (reference sequence). Germline trimming cut 5 bases from V and 3 bases from J; bases unmatched to any gene: 9. CDR3 in amino acids: CASSPPLTGYYGYTF. In nucleotides, the CDR3 is TGTGCCAGCAGCCCCCCCTTGACAGGGTACTATGGCTACACCTTC.

The rearrangement uses TRBV18 and TRBJ2-5, with 7 positions matching TRBD2. The CDR3 is 17 residues long. Germline V gene lookup returns CDR1 KGHSH and CDR2 LQKENI. J gave up 5 bases and V 6 bases, and 18 bases lay outside the gene matches. DNA of the CDR3: TGTGCCAGCTCCCTCGGCCGGCGGGAGAGTACGGTGGAGACCCAGTACTTC. Translating it yields CASSLGRRESTVETQYF.

The chain has TRBV5-6 and TRBJ2-7; D might be TRBD1 or TRBD2, each matching 5 bases. The V gene lost 4 bases and the J gene lost 1 base, with 9 bases spanning the gap. The V gene's germline CDR1 is SGHDT and CDR2 YYEEEE. This CDR3 spans 13 amino acids. As DNA, the CDR3 is TGTGCCAGCAGCCGGGACCAGTCCTACGAGCAGTACTTC. It codes for CASSRDQSYEQYF.

V usage is TRBV27 and J usage is TRBJ1-1, with D possibly being TRBD1 (6 bases). CDR3 length equals 15 residues. Trimming took off 8 bases at V and 6 bases at J, with 22 bases between the two ends. The germline V gene encodes CDR1 MNHEY and CDR2 SMNVEV (reference sequence). Here the CDR3 reads CASAPFLQGPPEAFF. The CDR3 DNA sequence: TGTGCCAGCGCACCCTTCCTGCAGGGGCCCCCTGAAGCTTTCTTT.

A few counts support this clone. The chain links TRBV19 to TRBJ1-5; 8 nucleotides agree with TRBD1. This CDR3 has 15 amino acids. CDR1 and CDR2 from the germline V gene are LNHDA and SQIVND (reference sequence). With V trimmed by 8 bases and J by 7 bases, 13 bases remained unmatched. CDR3 protein: CASEGRQGARQPQHF. The CDR3 DNA sequence: TGTGCCAGTGAAGGGCGGCAGGGGGCGAGACAGCCCCAGCATTTT. Together with reference TRBV19 and TRBJ1-5, the CDR3 gives the full variable domain: DGGITQSPKYLFRKEGQNVTLSCEQNLNHDAMYWYRQDPGQGLRLIYYSQIVNDFQKGDIAEGYSVSREKKESFPLTVTSAQKNPTAFYLCASEGRQGARQPQHFGDGTRLSIL.

V is TRBV29-1 and J is TRBJ1-2; D not resolved. Germline CDR1 SQVTM, CDR2 ANQGSEA. V gave up 3 bases and J gave up 3 bases, with 11 bases separating them. The CDR3 consists of 13 residues. CDR3 DNA: TGCAGCGTTGAGGCGGGCGCGGACTATGGCTACACCTTC. Its translation is CSVEAGADYGYTF.

The genes are TRBV14 and TRBJ1-4; D gene ambiguous. From germline, CDR1 is SGHDN and CDR2 FVKESK. V was trimmed by 0 bases and J by 7 bases, leaving 6 bases between them. The CDR3 has 13 amino acids. In nucleotides, the CDR3 is TGTGCCAGCAGCCAAGATAGAGGTGAAAAACTGTTTTTT. This translates into CASSQDRGEKLFF.

The chain employs TRBV7-7 and TRBJ2-7; D possibly corresponds to TRBD2 (6 bases). The germline gives CDR1 SSHAT, CDR2 FNYEAQ (reference sequence). The CDR3 is 17 residues long. V was trimmed by 7 bases and J by 6 bases, leaving 28 bases between them. CDR3: CASTLSPGTPSSCEQYF. The CDR3 bases are TGTGCCAGCACCCTTAGCCCCGGGACTCCCTCTTCGTGCGAGCAGTACTTC.

This clone came up a few times. J is TRBJ2-1 and V is TRBV5-1; 9 nucleotides agree with TRBD2. Germline V lookup: CDR1 SGHRS, CDR2 YFSETQ. The CDR3 has 15 residues. With V trimmed by 5 bases and J by 8 bases, 11 bases remained unmatched. The CDR3 protein is CASSPIAGEGYEQFF. CDR3 DNA sequence: TGCGCCAGCAGTCCGATAGCGGGAGAGGGATATGAGCAGTTCTTC.

The CDR3 sequence is CASSQVDRFNQPQHF. CDR3 sequence (DNA): TGCGCCAGCAGCCAAGTGGACAGGTTTAATCAGCCCCAGCATTTT. This rearrangement joins TRBV4-1 to TRBJ1-5, with 7 bases matching TRBD1. CDR1 is MGHRA and CDR2 is YSYEKL in the germline V gene. Germline trimming cut 1 base from V and 4 bases from J; bases unmatched to any gene: 4. There are 15 residues in the CDR3.

V and J are TRBV30 and TRBJ1-2, with no clear D. Germline V CDR1 and CDR2: GTSNPN, SVGIG (reference sequence). The V and J ends lost 0 bases and 8 bases respectively, with 13 bases between them. CDR3 size: 13 residues. As DNA, the CDR3 is TGTGCCTGGAGTGTAAGGTCGGGGAGCGGCTACACCTTC. Protein: CAWSVRSGSGYTF. Full variable domain (rest looked up from reference TRBV30 and TRBJ1-2): SQTIHQWPATLVQPVGSPLSLECTVEGTSNPNLYWYRQAAGRGLQLLFYSVGIGQISSEVPQNLSASRPQDRQFILSSKKLLLSDSGFYLCAWSVRSGSGYTFGSGTRLTVV.

The chain links TRBV9 to TRBJ1-1, with D unresolved. The CDR3 has 13 amino acids. Trimming removed 5 bases at V and 6 bases at J, with 14 bases between. Looked up from germline, CDR1 is SGDLS and CDR2 is YYNGEE. For the CDR3, the DNA is TGTGCCAGCAGTACCAGCCAGGAATCTGAAGCTTTCTTT. It is translated as CASSTSQESEAFF.

A few counts support this clone. CDR3 nucleotides: TGTGCCAGCAGCTCCCGGAGTGGCTATGGCTACACCTTC. This translates into CASSSRSGYGYTF. This chain uses TRBV7-2 with TRBJ1-2, with D uncertain. V lost 4 bases and J lost 4, with 10 bases in between. CDR3 length: 13 residues. Germline loops: CDR1 SGHTA, CDR2 FQGNSA. Supplemented by reference TRBV7-2 and TRBJ1-2, the full variable domain reads GAGVSQSPSNKVTEKGKDVELRCDPISGHTALYWYRQSLGQGLEFLIYFQGNSAPDKSGLPSDRFSAERTGGSVSTLTIQRTQQEDSAVYLCASSSRSGYGYTFGSGTRLTVV.

The gene calls are TRBV14 and TRBJ2-4; 7 bases match TRBD2. CDR3 length: 17 residues. V lost 0 bases to trimming and J lost 4 bases; unmatched junction nucleotides: 9. Germline V gene lookup returns CDR1 SGHDN and CDR2 FVKESK. CDR3 protein: CASSQDIWASGKNIQYF. The DNA of the CDR3 is TGTGCCAGCAGCCAAGATATCTGGGCTAGCGGAAAAAACATTCAGTACTTC.

In its sample, this clone was seen once. The chain employs TRBV27 and TRBJ2-7; 11 bases fit TRBD1. Germline V gives CDR1 MNHEY, CDR2 SMNVEV (reference sequence). Unmatched junction bases numbered 0, after V lost 3 bases and J lost 2 bases. CDR3 length: 14 amino acids. The CDR3 reads CASSLGQGAYEQYF. The CDR3 DNA follows: TGTGCCAGCAGTTTGGGACAGGGGGCCTACGAGCAGTACTTC.